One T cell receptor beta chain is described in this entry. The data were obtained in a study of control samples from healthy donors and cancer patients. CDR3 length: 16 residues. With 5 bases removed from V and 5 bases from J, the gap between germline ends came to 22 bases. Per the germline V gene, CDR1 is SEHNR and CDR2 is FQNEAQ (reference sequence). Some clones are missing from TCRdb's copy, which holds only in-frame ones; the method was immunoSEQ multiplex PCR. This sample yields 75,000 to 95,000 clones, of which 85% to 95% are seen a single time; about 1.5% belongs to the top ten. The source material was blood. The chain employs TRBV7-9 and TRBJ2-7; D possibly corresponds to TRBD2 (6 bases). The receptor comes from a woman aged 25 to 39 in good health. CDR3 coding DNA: TGTGCCAGCAGCGAAATACTAGCAAGAGTCCCAGACGAGCAGTACTTC. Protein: CASSEILARVPDEQYF.